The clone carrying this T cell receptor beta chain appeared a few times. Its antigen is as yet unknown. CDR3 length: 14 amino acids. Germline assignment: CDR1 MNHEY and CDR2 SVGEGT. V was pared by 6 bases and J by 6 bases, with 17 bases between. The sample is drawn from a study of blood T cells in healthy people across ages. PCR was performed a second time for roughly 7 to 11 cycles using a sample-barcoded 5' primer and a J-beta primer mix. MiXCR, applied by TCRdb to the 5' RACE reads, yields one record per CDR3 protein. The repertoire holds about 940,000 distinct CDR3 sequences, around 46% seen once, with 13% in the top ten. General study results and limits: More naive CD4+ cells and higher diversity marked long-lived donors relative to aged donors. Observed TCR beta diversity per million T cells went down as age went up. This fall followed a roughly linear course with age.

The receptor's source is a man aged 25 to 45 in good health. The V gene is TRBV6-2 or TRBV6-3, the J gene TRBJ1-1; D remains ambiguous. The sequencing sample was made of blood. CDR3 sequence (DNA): TGTGCCAGCAGCGTCCTGGAGGGCTCTTCTGAAGCTTTCTTT. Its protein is CASSVLEGSSEAFF.